What follows describes a single T cell receptor beta chain. Clones were read by immunoSEQ multiplex PCR, and TCRdb kept only the in-frame ones, dropping some. The sample contains some 200,000 clones, about 90% of which appear only once. This record belongs to a study of blood T cell repertoires in COVID-19. The CDR3 runs 14 residues. V was clipped by 1 base and J by 8 bases, with 14 bases between them. Germline V gives CDR1 KGHSH, CDR2 LQKENI. The V call is TRBV18, the J call TRBJ1-1; D is ambiguous. The receptor comes from a woman in her 70s with acute or convalescent COVID-19. The source material was peripheral blood. The CDR3 is CASSPQETIVEAFF. CDR3 bases: TGTGCCAGCTCACCACAGGAGACGATTGTCGAAGCTTTCTTT.